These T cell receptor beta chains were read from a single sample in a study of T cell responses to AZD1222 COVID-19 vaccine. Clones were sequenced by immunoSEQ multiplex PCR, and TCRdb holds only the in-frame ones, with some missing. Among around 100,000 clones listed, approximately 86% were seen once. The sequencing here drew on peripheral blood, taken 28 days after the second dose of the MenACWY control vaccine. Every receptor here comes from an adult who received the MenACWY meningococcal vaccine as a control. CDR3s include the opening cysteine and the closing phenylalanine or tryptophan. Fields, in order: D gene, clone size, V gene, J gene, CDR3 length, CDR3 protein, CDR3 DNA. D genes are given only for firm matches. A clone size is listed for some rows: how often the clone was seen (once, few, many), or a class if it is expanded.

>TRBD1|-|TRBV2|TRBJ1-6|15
CASSARDRGNSPLHF
TGTGCCAGCAGTGCCCGGGACAGGGGAAATTCACCCCTCCACTTT
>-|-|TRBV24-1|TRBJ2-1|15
CATSATGGSDNEQFF
TGTGCCACCAGTGCCACTGGGGGCTCCGACAATGAGCAGTTCTTC
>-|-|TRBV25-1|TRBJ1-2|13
CASSGGPIYGYTF
TGTGCCAGCAGTGGGGGACCGATCTATGGCTACACCTTC
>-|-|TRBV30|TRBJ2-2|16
CASTQTGRRYTGELFF
TGTGCCTCCACTCAAACAGGGAGGAGGTACACCGGGGAGCTGTTTTTT
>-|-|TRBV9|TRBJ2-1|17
CASSPLEAAGRYNEQFF
TGTGCCAGCAGCCCCCTTGAGGCGGCAGGCCGATACAATGAGCAGTTCTTC
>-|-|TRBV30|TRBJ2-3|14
CAWRGLRATDTQYF
TGTGCCTGGAGAGGACTCCGTGCGACAGATACGCAGTATTTT
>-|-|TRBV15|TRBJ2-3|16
CATSRDGGSNSNTQYF
TGTGCCACCAGCAGAGATGGAGGCAGTAATTCGAATACGCAGTATTTT
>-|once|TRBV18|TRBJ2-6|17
CASSPPSGSSGANVLTF
TGTGCCAGCTCACCTCCGTCGGGCAGCTCTGGGGCCAACGTCCTGACTTTC
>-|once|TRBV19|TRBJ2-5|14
CASSVQASQETQYF
TGTGCCAGTAGTGTACAGGCCTCCCAAGAGACCCAGTACTTC
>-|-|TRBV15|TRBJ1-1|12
CATSRVGGVAFF
TGTGCCACCAGCAGAGTCGGGGGTGTAGCTTTCTTT
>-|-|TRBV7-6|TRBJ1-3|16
CASSRYRQSSGNTIYF
TGTGCCAGCAGCCGCTATAGACAGAGCTCTGGAAACACCATATATTTT
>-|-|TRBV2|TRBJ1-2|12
CASSGRNYGYTF
TGTGCCAGCAGTGGTAGAAACTATGGCTACACCTTC
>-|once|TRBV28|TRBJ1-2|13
CASSLHRDYGYTF
TGTGCCAGCAGTTTACACAGGGACTATGGCTACACCTTC
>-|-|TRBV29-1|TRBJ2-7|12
CSVSSGSYEQYF
TGCAGCGTTTCTTCGGGGAGCTACGAGCAGTACTTC
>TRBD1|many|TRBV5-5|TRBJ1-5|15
CASSLERQGSQPQHF
TGTGCCAGCAGCTTGGAGAGACAGGGGAGTCAGCCCCAGCATTTT
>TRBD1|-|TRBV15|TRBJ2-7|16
CATSSLRTGGGGEQYF
TGTGCCACCAGCAGCCTCCGGACAGGGGGCGGAGGCGAGCAGTACTTC
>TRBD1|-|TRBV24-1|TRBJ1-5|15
CATSDRTGGSKPQHF
TGTGCCACCAGTGACCGGACAGGGGGCTCGAAGCCCCAGCATTTT
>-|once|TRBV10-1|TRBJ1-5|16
CASNEEKTGLSQPQHF
TGCGCCAGCAATGAAGAAAAAACAGGGTTGAGTCAGCCCCAGCATTTT
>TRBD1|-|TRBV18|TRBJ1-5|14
CASSPTGGNQPQHF
TGTGCCAGCTCACCGACAGGGGGCAATCAGCCCCAGCATTTT
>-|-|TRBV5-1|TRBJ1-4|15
CASSPRQSTNEKLFF
TGCGCCAGCAGCCCCCGCCAGTCTACTAATGAAAAACTGTTTTTT
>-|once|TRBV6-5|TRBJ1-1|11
CASSYAGDAFF
TGTGCCAGCAGTTACGCAGGGGACGCTTTCTTT
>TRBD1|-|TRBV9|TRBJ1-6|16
CASSLRGTGGGSPLHF
TGTGCCAGCAGCCTACGTGGTACAGGGGGCGGATCACCCCTCCACTTT
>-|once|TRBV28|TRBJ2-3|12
CASRQYTDTQYF
TGTGCCAGCAGACAGTACACAGATACGCAGTATTTT
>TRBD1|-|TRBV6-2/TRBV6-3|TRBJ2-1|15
CASSFRGRSYNEQFF
TGTGCCAGCAGTTTCAGGGGGCGCTCCTACAATGAGCAGTTCTTC
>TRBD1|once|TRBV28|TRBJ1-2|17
CASISPRRQGGWDGYTF
TGTGCCAGCATCAGCCCGCGCAGACAGGGAGGTTGGGATGGCTACACCTTC
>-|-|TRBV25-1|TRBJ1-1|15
CASRSRGSLNTEAFF
TGTGCCAGCAGAAGTAGGGGGAGCCTGAACACTGAAGCTTTCTTT
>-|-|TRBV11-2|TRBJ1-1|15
CASSLDDSGWAEAFF
TGTGCCAGCAGCTTAGATGACTCGGGGTGGGCTGAAGCTTTCTTT